The 4 T cell receptor beta chains listed next were all sequenced from one sample in a study of identical twins. Using its own MiXCR run on the 5' RACE reads, TCRdb lists one record per CDR3 protein. The data hold about 1.7 million distinct CDR3 sequences, with about 31% observed a single time. The material sequenced was cord blood. Every receptor here comes from a newborn girl in good health.

The table lists this clonotype with many counts. The chain employs TRBV20-1 and TRBJ2-4, with 8 bases identical to TRBD2. Germline V gene lookup returns CDR1 DFQATT and CDR2 SNEGSKA (reference sequence). V gave up 0 bases and J gave up 0 bases; unmatched junction bases: 1. CDR3 length: 15 residues. CDR3 sequence (DNA): TGCAGTGCTAGAGAACTAGCGGTAGCCAAAAACATTCAGTACTTC. This gives the protein CSARELAVAKNIQYF.

This clonotype was counted only a few times. The chain links TRBV20-1 to TRBJ2-3; 11 nucleotides agree with TRBD2. V was clipped by 5 bases and J by 2 bases; unmatched bases: 9. CDR3 length: 16 amino acids. The germline CDR1 and CDR2 sequences are DFQATT and SNEGSKA (reference sequence). CDR3 residues: CSAGVAGGLNTDTQYF. CDR3 nucleotides: TGCAGTGCTGGGGTAGCGGGAGGGTTAAACACAGATACGCAGTATTTT.

The CDR3 protein is CASALGQLTYEQYF. CDR3 nucleotide sequence: TGTGCCAGCGCACTGGGACAGCTTACCTACGAGCAGTACTTC. V is TRBV27 and J is TRBJ2-7; 7 nucleotides line up with TRBD1. Germline V gene data show CDR1 as MNHEY and CDR2 as SMNVEV (reference sequence). The CDR3 has 14 amino acids. The ends lost 8 bases at V and 2 bases at J; junction bases unmatched: 9.

The CDR3 protein is CSAPPSRTDTQYF. The CDR3 DNA is TGCAGTGCTCCCCCTAGTCGCACAGATACGCAGTATTTT. The gene calls are TRBV20-1 and TRBJ2-3; D call uncertain. The CDR3 loop spans 13 amino acids. Trimming shortened V by 5 bases and J by 1 base, and 10 bases separated the two germline ends. CDR1 DFQATT and CDR2 SNEGSKA come from the germline V gene (reference sequence).